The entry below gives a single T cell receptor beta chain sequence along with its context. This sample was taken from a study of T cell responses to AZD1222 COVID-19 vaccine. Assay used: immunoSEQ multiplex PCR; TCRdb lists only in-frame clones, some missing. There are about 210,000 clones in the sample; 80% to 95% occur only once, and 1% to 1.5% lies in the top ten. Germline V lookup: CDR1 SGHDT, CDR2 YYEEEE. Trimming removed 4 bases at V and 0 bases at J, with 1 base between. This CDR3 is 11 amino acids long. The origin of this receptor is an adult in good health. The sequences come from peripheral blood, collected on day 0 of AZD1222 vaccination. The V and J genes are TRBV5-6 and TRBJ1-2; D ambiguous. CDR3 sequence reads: CASSTNYGYTF. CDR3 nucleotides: TGTGCCAGCAGCACTAACTATGGCTACACCTTC. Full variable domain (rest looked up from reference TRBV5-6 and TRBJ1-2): DAGVTQSPTHLIKTRGQQVTLRCSPKSGHDTVSWYQQALGQGPQFIFQYYEEEERQRGNFPDRFSGHQFPNYSSELNVNALLLGDSALYLCASSTNYGYTFGSGTRLTVV.